This is a list of T cell receptor beta chains from one sample in a study of blood T cell repertoires in COVID-19. Produced via immunoSEQ multiplex PCR; TCRdb's table is partial and in-frame only. The table lists fewer than 350,000 clones, 88% of them singletons, with around 2% in the top ten. The sample was PBMCs or T cells enriched from blood (not recorded which). The source of these receptors is a woman aged 60-75 years in a cohort exposed to, infected with or recovered from COVID-19 (not recorded which). Each CDR3 is given without its conserved first and last residue. The D gene is left open where the match is weak.

ASSTDTGGPYNEQF	TRBJ2-1	TRBV19	TRBD1
ASSLDREAF	TRBJ1-1	TRBV7-9	NA
ASSEGQHYNSPLH	TRBJ1-6	TRBV6-1	NA
ASSPDRALSPLH	TRBJ1-6	TRBV6-5	TRBD1
ASSIPGQPNIQY	TRBJ2-4	TRBV19	TRBD1
ASSVRTGAYNEQF	TRBJ2-1	TRBV5-1	TRBD1
ASSLAGGSTDTQY	TRBJ2-3	TRBV5-1	NA
ASSLGTSPPYEQY	TRBJ2-7	TRBV5-8	TRBD2
ASSLDRYKPQH	TRBJ1-5	TRBV28	NA
ASSQDLGRKAF	TRBJ1-1	TRBV4-1	NA
ASSPDRVGYGYT	TRBJ1-2	TRBV18	TRBD1
ASSIAVTGDTEAF	TRBJ1-1	TRBV19	NA
ATALTGFYNEQF	TRBJ2-1	TRBV28	NA
AWGQGGARGTEAF	TRBJ1-1	TRBV30	NA
ASSWDTRGANSPLH	TRBJ1-6	TRBV28	NA
ASSADRYNSPLH	TRBJ1-6	TRBV19	NA